The clone carrying this TCR beta chain was counted between two and nine times. The CDR3 consists of 17 residues. Looked up from germline, CDR1 is DFQATT and CDR2 is SNEGSKA (reference sequence). Trimming pared 0 bases from V and 4 bases from J, leaving 19 bases between. This sample stems from a study of blood T cells in healthy people across ages. The second PCR ran roughly 6 to 12 cycles with a sample-barcoded 5' primer and J-beta primers. In TCRdb, the 5' RACE reads were re-called with MiXCR into one record per CDR3 protein. The sample shows approximately 2,000,000 distinct CDR3 sequences, about two fifths of them seen only once.

The rearrangement uses TRBV20-1 and TRBJ1-3; D is unclear. This sequence was found in a human donor in good health. What was sequenced was blood. This CDR3 reads CSARDLVRTGPGNTIYF. The CDR3 DNA follows: TGCAGTGCTAGAGATTTAGTAAGGACCGGGCCGGGAAACACCATATATTTT.